These 23 T cell receptor beta chains came from one sample sequenced in a study of Graves' ophthalmopathy and Graves' hyperthyroidism. Amplified material comprised TCR beta CDR3 regions derived from RNA transcripts. HTBI primers were used in a first-round RT-PCR, which preceded a second-round multiplex PCR. TCRdb re-called the multiplex PCR reads with MiXCR, one entry per CDR3 protein. The table includes 660,000 or so distinct CDR3 sequences, roughly two fifths detected once. The sequenced sample was peripheral blood. The receptor source for this set is an adult man with Graves' ophthalmopathy.

This clonotype turned up a few times. The chain is built from TRBV10-3 and TRBJ2-3; D remains ambiguous. Germline lookup yields CDR1 ENHRY and CDR2 SYGVKD. The CDR3 covers 11 residues. Trimming left V 6 bases short and J 3 bases short, with 4 bases between. The DNA for the CDR3 is TGTGCCATCAGGGGGACAGATACGCAGTATTTT. This encodes CAIRGTDTQYF.

This clonotype appeared many times. This chain links TRBV7-3 with TRBJ2-2; the D gene is possibly TRBD2 (6 bases). This CDR3 has 15 residues. Germline CDR1 is SGHTA and CDR2 is FQGTGA. Trimming removed 4 bases from V and 3 bases from J, with 12 bases in between. In DNA form, the CDR3 reads TGTGCCAGCAGCTCTAGCGTGAGAGACACCGGGGAGCTGTTTTTT. This translates into CASSSSVRDTGELFF.

The V and J genes are TRBV4-3 and TRBJ2-3; 11 bases are shared with TRBD1. In germline, CDR1 is LGHNA, CDR2 YSLEER. Trimming at V came to 6 bases and at J to 6 bases, leaving 5 bases not matched to a gene. CDR3 length: 14 amino acids. CDR3 region: CASSLDRGQDTQYF. The CDR3 DNA follows: TGCGCCAGCAGTCTGGACAGGGGGCAGGATACGCAGTATTTT.

The V call is TRBV9, the J call TRBJ1-2; 8 bases match TRBD1. Trimming took 4 bases from V and 7 from J; bases not matched to a gene: 9. CDR1 and CDR2 (germline): SGDLS, YYNGEE. This CDR3 contains 14 residues. The CDR3 bases are TGTGCCAGCAGCACGACAGGGGAGATGGGTGGCTACACCTTC. As protein: CASSTTGEMGGYTF.

The chain recombines TRBV20-1 with TRBJ2-3; 8 positions agree with TRBD1. Germline V gene sequence: CDR1 DFQATT, CDR2 SNEGSKA (reference sequence). V was pared by 0 bases and J by 4 bases, with 9 bases of the junction left unmatched. There are 16 residues in the CDR3. The CDR3 loop is CSAREDRTGTADTQYF. CDR3 coding DNA: TGCAGTGCTAGAGAGGATAGGACAGGGACGGCAGATACGCAGTATTTT.

This clonotype was observed a handful of times. A much more abundant neighbour one base away suggests this may be a read error. V and J are TRBV24-1 and TRBJ1-5; 7 bases are a match to TRBD1. The CDR3 extends over 16 amino acids. Trimming removed 5 bases from V and 0 bases from J; junction bases left unmatched: 6. Germline-derived CDR1 and CDR2 are KGHDR and SFDVKD. In DNA form, the CDR3 reads TGTGCCACCAGTGTAAGGGGGCGGGATAGCAATCAGCCCCAGCATTTT. This gives the protein CATSVRGRDSNQPQHF.

Comment on this clonotype: This clone may be a read error of a much larger clone one base away. The chain uses TRBV7-9 and TRBJ1-4; D gene ambiguous. Trimming took off 5 bases at V and 10 bases at J, with 20 bases between the two ends. The CDR3 covers 15 residues. The V gene's germline CDR1 is SEHNR and CDR2 FQNEAQ (reference sequence). The chain's CDR3 is CASSDGPLEDGKLFF. The CDR3 region has the DNA TGTGCCAGCAGCGATGGACCGCTGGAGGATGGAAAACTGTTTTTT.

The chain links TRBV25-1 to TRBJ2-5, with TRBD1 matching 10 bases. Germline-derived CDR1 and CDR2 are MGHDK and SYGVNS. This CDR3 is built from 13 residues. V was pared by 7 bases and J by 3 bases, with 2 bases of the junction left unmatched. CDR3 amino acids: CASTTGGKETQYF. The CDR3 region has the DNA TGTGCCAGCACGACAGGGGGCAAAGAGACCCAGTACTTC.

This clonotype was detected many times. This chain links TRBV10-2 with TRBJ1-2, with D possibly being TRBD1 (5 bases). The CDR3 is 13 residues long. The V end was cut by 3 bases, the J end by 2 bases, with 7 bases between. CDR1 and CDR2 from the germline V gene are WSHSY and SAAADI. Here the CDR3 reads CASSDRENYGYTF. The CDR3 DNA reads as TGCGCCAGCAGTGACAGGGAGAACTATGGCTACACCTTC.

This clonotype was observed at least ten times. The chain recombines TRBV29-1 with TRBJ1-1; 7 bases are a match to TRBD1. After removal of 4 bases from V and 4 bases from J, the junction contained 9 bases not matched to a gene. Germline V lookup: CDR1 SQVTM, CDR2 ANQGSEA. CDR3 size: 14 residues. The CDR3 bases are TGCAGCGTTGTTCCGACAGGGACCGGCACTGAAGCTTTCTTT. Protein: CSVVPTGTGTEAFF.

This clonotype was seen many times. The chain has TRBV7-3 and TRBJ2-5; 7 positions agree with TRBD2. CDR3 length equals 15 residues. V lost 6 bases and J lost 3; bases outside the gene matches: 10. Germline V lookup: CDR1 SGHTA, CDR2 FQGTGA. For the CDR3, the DNA is TGTGCCAGCAGTTCCCCCTCCGCGGGAGAAGAGACCCAGTACTTC. Protein: CASSSPSAGEETQYF. Full variable domain (missing parts from reference TRBV7-3 and TRBJ2-5): GAGVSQTPSNKVTEKGKYVELRCDPISGHTALYWYRQSLGQGPEFLIYFQGTGAADDSGLPNDRFFAVRPEGSVSTLKIQRTERGDSAVYLCASSSPSAGEETQYFGPGTRLLVL.

This clonotype was recorded many times. This chain uses TRBV7-9 with TRBJ2-7; no definite D call. In germline, CDR1 is SEHNR, CDR2 FQNEAQ (reference sequence). Trimming removed 8 bases from V and 1 base from J, with 12 bases in between. The CDR3 contains 13 residues. CDR3 nucleotide sequence: TGTGCCAGCGCAACAGAAGCTTCCTACGAGCAGTACTTC. This translates into CASATEASYEQYF.

About this clonotype itself: Germline is not matched at one junction end, which may reflect a read error. The chain links TRBV2 to TRBJ2-6; TRBD1 matches 12 bases. CDR1 is SNHLY and CDR2 is FYNNEI in the germline V gene. The CDR3 has 14 amino acids. CDR3 DNA: TGTGCCAGCAGCGAGGGACAGGGGGCCTACGTCCTGACTTTC. It is translated as CASSEGQGAYVLTF. The whole variable domain, remainder taken from reference TRBV2 and TRBJ2-6, is EPEVTQTPSHQVTQMGQEVILRCVPISNHLYFYWYRQILGQKVEFLVSFYNNEISEKSEIFDDQFSVERPDGSNFTLKIRSTKLEDSAMYFCASSEGQGAYVLTFGAGSRLTVL.

The chain recombines TRBV5-1 with TRBJ2-7, with 8 bases lining up with TRBD1. V was clipped by 0 bases and J by 6 bases; unmatched bases: 11. The CDR3 extends over 16 amino acids. Germline CDR1 and CDR2: SGHRS and YFSETQ. CDR3: CASSLDPAGGRGEQYF. The CDR3 bases are TGCGCCAGCAGCTTGGATCCGGCAGGGGGCAGGGGCGAGCAGTACTTC.

There are a few counts of this clonotype. This chain uses TRBV19 with TRBJ1-1, with 7 bases lining up with TRBD1. V gave up 5 bases and J gave up 1 base; unmatched junction bases: 4. This CDR3 comprises 14 residues. In germline, CDR1 is LNHDA, CDR2 SQIVND (reference sequence). The CDR3: CASSSRDRNTEAFF. In nucleotides, the CDR3 is TGTGCCAGTAGTTCCCGGGACAGGAACACTGAAGCTTTCTTT. The full variable domain, rest sourced from reference TRBV19 and TRBJ1-1, is DGGITQSPKYLFRKEGQNVTLSCEQNLNHDAMYWYRQDPGQGLRLIYYSQIVNDFQKGDIAEGYSVSREKKESFPLTVTSAQKNPTAFYLCASSSRDRNTEAFFGQGTRLTVV.

In this sample, this clonotype turned up a few times. The chain carries TRBV12-3 or TRBV12-4 and TRBJ2-5; unclear D gene. Trimming cost V 5 bases and J 4 bases, with 5 bases left between them. CDR3 length: 11 amino acids. The CDR3 DNA follows: TGTGCCAGCAGTGTAACAGAGACCCAGTACTTC. It encodes CASSVTETQYF.

This clonotype was observed a few times. This sequence joins TRBV3-1 and TRBJ1-1; 9 bases line up with TRBD1. The germline V gene encodes CDR1 LGHDT and CDR2 YNNKEL (reference sequence). V was clipped by 5 bases and J by 3 bases; unmatched bases: 7. This CDR3 spans 15 amino acids. The CDR3 region is CASSFTGGRDTEAFF. The CDR3 nucleotides read TGTGCCAGCAGCTTCACAGGGGGCAGGGACACTGAAGCTTTCTTT.

This clonotype was detected ten times or more. At one of its ends the junction is not consistent with the germline gene, which may arise from a read error. This sequence joins TRBV10-3 and TRBJ1-1; possibly TRBD1 for D (5 bases). The CDR3 length is 13 residues. Per the germline V gene, CDR1 is ENHRY and CDR2 is SYGVKD. The CDR3 protein is CASSEEGHTEAFF. The DNA of the CDR3 is TGTGCCAGCAGTGAAGAGGGACACACTGAAGCTTTCTTT.

This clonotype was seen only a few times. At one of its ends the junction is not consistent with the germline gene, which may arise from a read error. The chain links TRBV7-7 to TRBJ2-5; no clear D. Per germline, CDR1 SSHAT and CDR2 FNYEAQ (reference sequence). CDR3 length equals 11 residues. CDR3 DNA sequence: TGTGCTAGCAGCGCCCAGGACACCCAGTACTTC. It is translated as CASSAQDTQYF. The variable domain in full, with the rest retrieved from reference TRBV7-7 and TRBJ2-5, is GAGVSQSPRYKVTKRGQDVTLRCDPISSHATLYWYQQALGQGPEFLTYFNYEAQPDKSGLPSDRFSAERPEGSISTLTIQRTEQRDSAMYRCASSAQDTQYFGPGTRLLVL.

A word on this clonotype: One end of the junction fails to match germline, which may point to a read error. V and J are TRBV10-3 and TRBJ1-6; possibly TRBD1 for D (5 bases). The CDR3 contains 15 residues. Germline loops: CDR1 ENHRY, CDR2 SYGVKD. The CDR3 bases are TGTGCCAGCAGTTTATATGAGGGGTTACATTCACCCCTCCACTTT. It is translated as CASSLYEGLHSPLHF.

This CDR3 reads CASSVLVDEQYF. In nucleotides, the CDR3 is TGTGCCAGCAGTGTCTTGGTGGACGAGCAGTACTTC. J is TRBJ2-7 and V is TRBV2; D ambiguous. This CDR3 comprises 12 residues. Germline V gene data show CDR1 as SNHLY and CDR2 as FYNNEI. V was pared by 4 bases and J by 5 bases, with 9 bases between.

This clonotype was seen a handful of times. The chain combines TRBV12-3 or TRBV12-4 with TRBJ1-1; unclear D gene. V was clipped by 2 bases and J by 1 base, with 8 bases between them. The CDR3 consists of 14 residues. The CDR3 nucleotides read TGTGCCAGCAGTTTACAAGACCAGAACACTGAAGCTTTCTTT. Translated, it gives CASSLQDQNTEAFF.

This clonotype was seen at least ten times. CDR3 nucleotide sequence: TGTGCCAGTAGTATTAGGGCAGGGAGGCAGAACACTGAAGCTTTCTTT. It encodes CASSIRAGRQNTEAFF. The chain has TRBV19 and TRBJ1-1, with a tentative D call TRBD1 (5 bases). Germline values: CDR1 LNHDA, CDR2 SQIVND (reference sequence). This CDR3 is built from 16 residues. The ends were cut back, 3 bases at V and 1 base at J, with 15 bases in the middle. Full variable domain (rest looked up from reference TRBV19 and TRBJ1-1): DGGITQSPKYLFRKEGQNVTLSCEQNLNHDAMYWYRQDPGQGLRLIYYSQIVNDFQKGDIAEGYSVSREKKESFPLTVTSAQKNPTAFYLCASSIRAGRQNTEAFFGQGTRLTVV.